What follows are 5 T cell receptor beta chains derived from one specimen sequenced in a study of blood T cells in healthy people across ages. Combining a sample-barcoded 5' primer with a J-beta primer mix, a second PCR ran for roughly 7 to 12 cycles. MiXCR was run by TCRdb on the 5' RACE reads, yielding one entry per CDR3 protein. Here the sample spans 730,000 or so distinct CDR3 sequences, 40% to 45% being singletons. The sample was blood. Source of these receptors: a man older than 75 in good health.

This clonotype was observed a few times. V gene TRBV2 combines with J gene TRBJ2-1; 8 positions agree with TRBD2. The V and J ends lost 9 bases and 3 bases, in that order; junction bases with no gene match: 4. This CDR3 spans 13 amino acids. Looked up from germline, CDR1 is SNHLY and CDR2 is FYNNEI. The CDR3 bases are TGTGCCAGACATAGCGGGAACTACAATGAGCAGTTCTTC. It encodes CARHSGNYNEQFF. The full variable domain, its missing parts supplied by reference TRBV2 and TRBJ2-1, is EPEVTQTPSHQVTQMGQEVILRCVPISNHLYFYWYRQILGQKVEFLVSFYNNEISEKSEIFDDQFSVERPDGSNFTLKIRSTKLEDSAMYFCARHSGNYNEQFFGPGTRLTVL.

This clonotype showed up just a few times. The chain combines TRBV6-2 or TRBV6-3 with TRBJ2-1; 8 bases line up with TRBD1. Germline-derived CDR1 and CDR2 are MNHEY and SVGEGT. V shed 6 bases, J shed 6 bases, and the junction held 4 bases outside the gene matches. The CDR3 is 13 residues long. CDR3 in amino acids: CASRGDRSNEQFF. The CDR3 DNA reads TGTGCCAGCAGGGGGGACAGGTCCAATGAGCAGTTCTTC.

The V call is TRBV27, the J call TRBJ2-6; D call uncertain. There are 17 residues in the CDR3. Looked up from germline, CDR1 is MNHEY and CDR2 is SMNVEV (reference sequence). V shed 1 base and J shed 0 bases, with 10 bases lying between them. The CDR3 spells CASSLYLGNSGANVLTF. CDR3 nucleotides: TGTGCCAGCAGTTTATATTTGGGCAACTCTGGGGCCAACGTCCTGACTTTC.

Comment on this clonotype: A read error is possible here, since a much larger clone lies one base away. V and J are TRBV7-7 and TRBJ2-1; D might be TRBD2 (6 bases). The CDR3 spans 15 residues. The germline gives CDR1 SSHAT, CDR2 FNYEAQ (reference sequence). Written as DNA, the CDR3 is TGTACTAGCAGCTTGGGACCAACCTCCTACAATGAGCAGTTCTTC. Protein sequence: CTSSLGPTSYNEQFF.

This clonotype was detected many times. The chain joins TRBV5-1 to TRBJ2-5; maybe TRBD1 (5 bases). V lost 2 bases and J 1 base, leaving 12 bases between the germline ends. The CDR3 runs 15 residues. Germline-derived CDR1 and CDR2 are SGHRS and YFSETQ. DNA for the CDR3: TGCGCCAGCAGCTTCTCACCGACAGTCCAAGAGACCCAGTACTTC. Amino acid sequence: CASSFSPTVQETQYF. Using reference TRBV5-1 and TRBJ2-5 for the parts outside the CDR3, the full variable domain is KAGVTQTPRYLIKTRGQQVTLSCSPISGHRSVSWYQQTPGQGLQFLFEYFSETQRNKGNFPGRFSGRQFSNSRSEMNVSTLELGDSALYLCASSFSPTVQETQYFGPGTRLLVL.